This TCR beta chain was observed in a study of OX40 agonist ivuxolimab in advanced cancers. Overall study: Ivuxolimab, an agonist antibody against OX40 (CD134), was given to patients. At doses from 0.01 to 10 mg/kg, patients were given intravenous ivuxolimab every 2 weeks. Overall study findings and caveats: Dose levels from 0.1 to 3.0 mg/kg saw CD4+ and CD8+ blood T cells expand clonally by week 6.

Turning to this clone: The antigen remains undetermined.

Measured with immunoSEQ multiplex PCR; TCRdb has only the in-frame clones, and not every one. The repertoire holds tens of thousands of clones, approximately 89% seen once, with about an eighth in the top ten. The clonotype was recovered from an adult with an advanced solid tumor such as melanoma, head and neck, liver or kidney cancer. The source was CD4+ or CD8+ T cells sorted from blood, collected in a trial of the OX40 agonist ivuxolimab.

The CDR3 sequence: CASSLRGSGDTQYF. The DNA for the CDR3 is TGTGCCAGCAGTTTACGGGGCTCAGGGGATACGCAGTATTTT. V and J are TRBV28 and TRBJ2-3; D tentatively fits TRBD1 or TRBD2 (5 bases each). Trimming stripped 2 bases from V and 6 bases from J, with 12 bases between. The germline V gene has CDR1 MDHEN and CDR2 SYDVKM. The CDR3 length is 14 residues.